These 30 T cell receptor beta chains were sequenced from one sample in a study of blood T cell repertoires in COVID-19. Assay used: immunoSEQ multiplex PCR; TCRdb lists only in-frame clones, some missing. The repertoire has approximately 180,000 clones, about 85% of them found once; the top ten carry about 22%. The sequenced material came from peripheral blood. These TCRs come from a man in his sixties with active or convalescent COVID-19.

The V and J genes are TRBV7-2 and TRBJ2-2; the D gene is possibly TRBD1 (5 bases). The CDR3 runs 13 residues. Germline V lookup: CDR1 SGHTA, CDR2 FQGNSA. V was cut by 7 bases and J by 4 bases, with 10 bases left in between. This chain's CDR3 is CASKGPGTGELFF. CDR3 sequence (DNA): TGTGCCAGCAAGGGGCCCGGCACCGGGGAGCTGTTTTTT.

The J gene is TRBJ2-7, the V gene TRBV9; TRBD1 is a possible D gene (6 bases). The germline CDR1 and CDR2 sequences are SGDLS and YYNGEE. V was trimmed by 0 bases and J by 4 bases, leaving 8 bases between them. The CDR3 is made up of 13 amino acids. CDR3: CASSVEQGYEQYF. In nucleotides, the CDR3 is TGTGCCAGCAGCGTAGAACAGGGTTACGAGCAGTACTTC.

The CDR3 here is CASSVDRGSSGNTIYF. As DNA, the CDR3 is TGTGCCAGCAGTGTAGACAGGGGGTCCTCTGGAAACACCATATATTTT. The chain is built from TRBV2 and TRBJ1-3; TRBD1 agrees at 9 bases. CDR1 and CDR2 (germline): SNHLY, FYNNEI. With V trimmed by 4 bases and J by 0 bases, 4 bases remained unmatched. This CDR3 is 16 amino acids long.

The rearrangement joins TRBV15 to TRBJ2-2; 7 bases match TRBD2. Germline values: CDR1 LNHNV, CDR2 YYDKDF (reference sequence). This CDR3 comprises 18 residues. V trimming: 7 bases; J trimming: 7 bases; junction bases outside the gene matches: 21. Written as DNA, the CDR3 is TGTGCCACCACCACGGTCGCCCGGGACTACCAATTATTCGGGGAGCTGTTTTTT. Protein: CATTTVARDYQLFGELFF.

This chain uses TRBV2 with TRBJ1-2, with D perhaps TRBD1 (6 bases). The CDR3 is made up of 15 amino acids. V was clipped by 6 bases and J by 4 bases, with 18 bases between them. Germline V gives CDR1 SNHLY, CDR2 FYNNEI. CDR3 in amino acids: CASRPNRAGGYGYTF. In DNA form, the CDR3 reads TGTGCCAGCAGGCCGAACAGGGCTGGTGGCTATGGCTACACCTTC.

The chain links TRBV4-2 to TRBJ2-1; the match to TRBD2 covers 8 bases. The CDR3 length is 16 residues. Losses at the gene ends were 0 bases for V and 3 bases for J; bases not matched to a gene: 4. Germline V gene lookup returns CDR1 LGHNA and CDR2 YNFKEQ. The DNA for the CDR3 is TGTGCCAGCAGCCAAGAGTTGCGGGGGGTCTACAATGAGCAGTTCTTC. It encodes CASSQELRGVYNEQFF.

The chain joins TRBV7-9 to TRBJ2-2, with 9 nucleotides matching TRBD2. The CDR3 has 15 residues. Germline CDR1 SEHNR, CDR2 FQNEAQ (reference sequence). The junction had 6 bases not matched to a gene; V was cut back by 6 bases and J by 4 bases. CDR3 protein: CASRTGGGATGELFF. In DNA form, the CDR3 reads TGTGCCAGCAGGACTGGCGGGGGGGCCACCGGGGAGCTGTTTTTT.

The J gene is TRBJ2-3, the V gene TRBV7-9; D is undetermined. V was cut by 2 bases and J by 6 bases, with 12 bases left in between. Germline lookup yields CDR1 SEHNR and CDR2 FQNEAQ (reference sequence). The CDR3 totals 14 residues. CDR3 DNA: TGTGCCAGCAGCTTATCACGCCTCCAGGATACGCAGTATTTT. This sequence encodes CASSLSRLQDTQYF.

The CDR3 DNA sequence: TGTGCCATCAGTGACTTCGACAAACAGGTGGCCTACGAGCAGTACTTC. Translating it yields CAISDFDKQVAYEQYF. This sequence joins TRBV10-3 and TRBJ2-7; perhaps TRBD1 as D (5 bases). Germline lookup yields CDR1 ENHRY and CDR2 SYGVKD. The germline V and J ends were trimmed by 3 bases and 2 bases, with 17 bases remaining between them. CDR3 size: 16 residues.

The rearrangement joins TRBV7-6 to TRBJ1-4, with TRBD1 matching 7 bases. With V trimmed by 5 bases and J by 0 bases, 9 bases remained unmatched. CDR3 length: 17 amino acids. Germline CDR1 and CDR2: SGHVS and FNYEAQ. CDR3 DNA sequence: TGTGCCAGCAGCCCGCGACAGGGCCTATCAACTAATGAAAAACTGTTTTTT. This sequence encodes CASSPRQGLSTNEKLFF.

The V gene is TRBV11-3, the J gene TRBJ2-5; 7 nucleotides align to TRBD2. The CDR3 extends over 13 amino acids. Germline V gene lookup returns CDR1 SGHNT and CDR2 YENEEA. The trim removed 8 bases at V and 2 bases at J, leaving 5 bases unmatched. The CDR3 coding sequence is TGTGCCAGCTCACCGGGACTACAAGAGACCCAGTACTTC. Amino acids: CASSPGLQETQYF.

The chain links TRBV5-6 to TRBJ1-1, with D hard to call. Germline-derived CDR1 and CDR2 are SGHDT and YYEEEE. V lost 0 bases and J lost 8, with 11 bases in between. This CDR3 comprises 13 residues. The CDR3 sequence: CASSLGPASEAFF. Written as DNA, the CDR3 is TGTGCCAGCAGCTTGGGGCCCGCATCCGAAGCTTTCTTT.

This clone was counted only a few times. The chain joins TRBV10-2 to TRBJ1-5, with 9 nucleotides matching TRBD1. Per the germline V gene, CDR1 is WSHSY and CDR2 is SAAADI. CDR3 length equals 17 residues. V was clipped by 6 bases and J by 1 base; unmatched bases: 10. The CDR3 reads CASSSTGQGTSNQPQHF. The CDR3, as DNA: TGCGCCAGCAGCTCGACGGGACAGGGAACGAGCAATCAGCCCCAGCATTTT.

The chain uses TRBV10-3 and TRBJ1-4, with D hard to call. The CDR3 runs to 13 residues. The V and J ends lost 10 bases and 0 bases respectively, with 9 bases between them. Germline loops: CDR1 ENHRY, CDR2 SYGVKD. The CDR3 sequence is CATSDTTNEKLFF. DNA for the CDR3: TGTGCCACGTCCGACACAACTAATGAAAAACTGTTTTTT.

The chain is built from TRBV7-3 and TRBJ2-7, with 9 bases matching TRBD2. The CDR3 extends over 15 amino acids. V lost 6 bases to trimming and J lost 2 bases; unmatched junction nucleotides: 8. CDR1 and CDR2 (germline): SGHTA, FQGTGA. CDR3 loop: CASSLSAGGPYEQYF. In DNA, the CDR3 is TGTGCCAGCAGTCTAAGTGCGGGGGGGCCCTACGAGCAGTACTTC. Variable domain in full (rest from reference TRBV7-3 and TRBJ2-7): GAGVSQTPSNKVTEKGKYVELRCDPISGHTALYWYRQSLGQGPEFLIYFQGTGAADDSGLPNDRFFAVRPEGSVSTLKIQRTERGDSAVYLCASSLSAGGPYEQYFGPGTRLTVT.

The chain links TRBV18 to TRBJ2-1; tentative D call: TRBD2 (6 bases). CDR3 size: 12 residues. From germline, CDR1 is KGHSH and CDR2 LQKENI. Trimming pared 3 bases from V and 7 bases from J, leaving 7 bases between. CDR3 coding DNA: TGTGCCAGCTCACCGACTAGTAATGAGCAGTTCTTC. Translation gives CASSPTSNEQFF.

The V call is TRBV5-1, the J call TRBJ2-7; TRBD1 matches at 8 bases. After removal of 3 bases from V and 0 bases from J, the junction contained 8 bases not matched to a gene. CDR1 and CDR2 (germline): SGHRS, YFSETQ. The length of the CDR3 is 16 residues. Here the CDR3 reads CASSSRTGSFSYEQYF. The DNA of the CDR3 is TGCGCCAGCAGCTCTCGGACAGGGTCGTTCTCCTACGAGCAGTACTTC. The whole variable domain, remainder taken from reference TRBV5-1 and TRBJ2-7, is KAGVTQTPRYLIKTRGQQVTLSCSPISGHRSVSWYQQTPGQGLQFLFEYFSETQRNKGNFPGRFSGRQFSNSRSEMNVSTLELGDSALYLCASSSRTGSFSYEQYFGPGTRLTVT.

The chain combines TRBV6-5 with TRBJ1-1; D uncertain. Germline CDR1 and CDR2: MNHEY and SVGAGI. CDR3 size: 14 residues. The V gene lost 4 bases and the J gene lost 1 base, with 10 bases spanning the gap. CDR3 sequence reads: CASSSGAGNTEAFF. For the CDR3, the DNA is TGTGCCAGCAGTTCGGGAGCGGGGAACACTGAAGCTTTCTTT.

As for this clone: The same CDR3 arises from other DNA sequences in this sample as well. The chain joins TRBV6-5 to TRBJ1-5; the match to TRBD1 covers 9 bases. J lost 5 bases, V lost 8 bases, and 4 bases had no gene match. CDR1 is MNHEY and CDR2 is SVGAGI in the germline V gene. CDR3 length equals 13 residues. For the CDR3, the DNA is TGTGCCAGCTCAAGACAGGGGGATCAGCCCCAGCATTTT. Residues: CASSRQGDQPQHF.

This chain connects TRBV6-5 to TRBJ1-4; 10 nucleotides agree with TRBD1. Unmatched junction bases numbered 7, after V lost 6 bases and J lost 6 bases. There are 15 residues in the CDR3. Per germline, CDR1 MNHEY and CDR2 SVGAGI. CDR3 region: CASRALTGGDEKLFF. The CDR3 region has the DNA TGTGCCAGCAGGGCCCTGACAGGGGGCGATGAAAAACTGTTTTTT.

CDR3 loop: CASSSSFTGGGQPQHF. As DNA, the CDR3 is TGTGCCAGCAGCTCCTCATTTACAGGGGGCGGGCAGCCCCAGCATTTT. The V gene is TRBV7-2, the J gene TRBJ1-5; 9 bases are shared with TRBD1. With V trimmed by 4 bases and J by 7 bases, 11 bases remained unmatched. Germline V gene data show CDR1 as SGHTA and CDR2 as FQGNSA. This CDR3 contains 16 residues. The full variable domain, rest sourced from reference TRBV7-2 and TRBJ1-5, is GAGVSQSPSNKVTEKGKDVELRCDPISGHTALYWYRQSLGQGLEFLIYFQGNSAPDKSGLPSDRFSAERTGGSVSTLTIQRTQQEDSAVYLCASSSSFTGGGQPQHFGDGTRLSIL.

The rearrangement links TRBV29-1 to TRBJ2-2, with 8 nucleotides matching TRBD1. The CDR3 has 14 residues. The V and J ends lost 3 bases and 4 bases, in that order; junction bases with no gene match: 4. CDR1 is SQVTM and CDR2 is ANQGSEA in the germline V gene. The CDR3 here is CSVESGQGTGELFF. The CDR3 coding sequence is TGCAGCGTTGAGAGTGGACAGGGCACCGGGGAGCTGTTTTTT.

Regarding this clone: The same CDR3 arises from other DNA sequences in this sample as well. The rearrangement uses TRBV9 and TRBJ1-1; no firm D call. Germline CDR1 is SGDLS and CDR2 is YYNGEE. V was shortened by 0 bases and J by 0 bases, with 3 bases between the two germline ends. The CDR3 covers 13 residues. CDR3 DNA sequence: TGTGCCAGCAGCGTAGCTGTGAACACTGAAGCTTTCTTT. Translated: CASSVAVNTEAFF. Complete variable domain (other parts from reference TRBV9 and TRBJ1-1): DSGVTQTPKHLITATGQRVTLRCSPRSGDLSVYWYQQSLDQGLQFLIQYYNGEERAKGNILERFSAQQFPDLHSELNLSSLELGDSALYFCASSVAVNTEAFFGQGTRLTVV.

The V and J genes are TRBV6-5 and TRBJ1-4; D is undetermined. Germline CDR1 is MNHEY and CDR2 is SVGAGI. Trimming left V 0 bases short and J 4 bases short, with 9 bases between. The CDR3 runs to 15 residues. CDR3 residues: CASSYSDGLNEKLFF. DNA of the CDR3: TGTGCCAGCAGTTACTCGGACGGACTTAATGAAAAACTGTTTTTT.

The chain carries TRBV12-5 and TRBJ2-1; D call uncertain. CDR3 length: 15 residues. Germline CDR1 LGHNT, CDR2 FRNRAP. Trimming pared 2 bases from V and 4 bases from J, leaving 12 bases between. Here the CDR3 reads CASGLSPFPYNEQFF. CDR3 in DNA: TGTGCTAGTGGTTTGAGCCCGTTTCCATACAATGAGCAGTTCTTC.

The chain uses TRBV7-9 and TRBJ2-1; D is perhaps TRBD1 (7 bases). The CDR3 consists of 15 residues. CDR1 SEHNR and CDR2 FQNEAQ come from the germline V gene (reference sequence). Trimming shortened V by 4 bases and J by 8 bases, and 18 bases separated the two germline ends. CDR3 DNA sequence: TGTGCCAGCAGCTACCTCGGAGGGGGCGCGGATGAGCAGTTCTTC. This translates into CASSYLGGGADEQFF.

The rearrangement uses TRBV4-1 and TRBJ2-3, with 9 bases fitting TRBD2. J was trimmed by 1 base and V by 2 bases; bases with no gene match: 4. The CDR3 has 16 amino acids. From germline, CDR1 is MGHRA and CDR2 YSYEKL. The CDR3 loop reads CASSQRLAEGTDTQYF. CDR3 sequence (DNA): TGCGCCAGCAGCCAAAGACTAGCGGAGGGCACAGATACGCAGTATTTT.

The V call is TRBV28, the J call TRBJ2-7, with 10 bases fitting TRBD1. The CDR3 contains 15 residues. Unmatched junction bases numbered 8, after V lost 6 bases and J lost 3 bases. The V gene's germline CDR1 is MDHEN and CDR2 SYDVKM. The CDR3 here is CASSPPGTGVYEQYF. In nucleotides, the CDR3 is TGTGCCAGCAGCCCTCCCGGGACAGGGGTCTACGAGCAGTACTTC.

The rearrangement uses TRBV7-2 and TRBJ2-6; no firm D call. There are 11 residues in the CDR3. Germline assignment: CDR1 SGHTA and CDR2 FQGNSA. V lost 5 bases, J lost 15 bases, and 11 bases lay in between. CDR3 in DNA: TGTGCCAGCAGCCCCCACAATGACCTGACTTTC. This encodes CASSPHNDLTF. The whole variable domain, remainder taken from reference TRBV7-2 and TRBJ2-6, is GAGVSQSPSNKVTEKGKDVELRCDPISGHTALYWYRQSLGQGLEFLIYFQGNSAPDKSGLPSDRFSAERTGGSVSTLTIQRTQQEDSAVYLCASSPHNDLTFGAGSRLTVL.

This clone was seen a few times. The chain is built from TRBV9 and TRBJ1-6; D unclear. CDR3 length equals 15 residues. The germline V gene encodes CDR1 SGDLS and CDR2 YYNGEE. Trimming removed 0 bases at V and 3 bases at J, with 7 bases between. Written as DNA, the CDR3 is TGTGCCAGCAGCGTAGAGTCAGGCTATAATTCACCCCTCCACTTT. Translated: CASSVESGYNSPLHF.